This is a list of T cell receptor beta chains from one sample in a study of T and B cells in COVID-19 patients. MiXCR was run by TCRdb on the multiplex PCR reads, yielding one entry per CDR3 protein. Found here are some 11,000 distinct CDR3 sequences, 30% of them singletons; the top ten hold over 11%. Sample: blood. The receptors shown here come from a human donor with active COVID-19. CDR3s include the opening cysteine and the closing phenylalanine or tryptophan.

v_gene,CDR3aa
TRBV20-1,CSALGAGNSYEQFF
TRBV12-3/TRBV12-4,CASSLVLTGQADTQYF
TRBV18,CASSFTENTEAFF
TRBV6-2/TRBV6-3,CASSLTDNYGYTF
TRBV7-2,CASSLQDMNTEAFF
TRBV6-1,CASSGGGVHEQYF
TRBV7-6,CASSLAGQGGMNTEAFF
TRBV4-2,CASSQMGTDTQYF
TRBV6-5,CASRPTLGTDSGNTIYF
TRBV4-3,CASSQEDREGYEQYF
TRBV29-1,CSVASSYEQYF
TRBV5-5,CASSLYGSGALSFYEQYF
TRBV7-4,CASSRALGTPRETQYF
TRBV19,CASSAQGAYTGELFF
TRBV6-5,CASSSKREGSASPLHF
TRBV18,CASSETGIYGYTF